One and the same sample provided the 19 T cell receptor beta chains below, sequenced in a study of T cells expressing NK-cell markers. TCRdb reprocessed the 5' RACE reads, keeping one entry per CDR3 protein, no DNA. The sample data list over 250,000 distinct CDR3 sequences. Input material: blood T cells: a sorted CD56 or NKG2C T cell subset, CD4+ or CD8+ T cells, or bulk PBMC T cells (not recorded which). Receptors were obtained from a woman aged 18-69 years in good health.

The genes are TRBV18 and TRBJ2-7; TCRdb's D call, TRBD1, is unchecked because there is no DNA. The CDR3 extends over 13 amino acids. Germline CDR1 reads KGHSH; CDR2 reads LQKENI. CDR3 loop: CASSPAGTDEQYF.

This chain connects TRBV6-2 or TRBV6-3 to TRBJ1-2; TCRdb designates TRBD1, a call that cannot be tested without DNA. Germline-derived CDR1 and CDR2 are MNHEY and SVGEGT. The CDR3 runs 17 residues. Here the CDR3 reads CASTRHLDGLANYGYTF.

This chain connects TRBV11-2 to TRBJ1-5; TCRdb reports TRBD1, a call that lacks DNA to check it against. The CDR3 totals 14 residues. Germline V gene lookup returns CDR1 SGHAT and CDR2 FQNNGV. The CDR3 reads CASSLRGAGEPQHF.

The V gene is TRBV19, the J gene TRBJ2-6. The CDR3 contains 13 residues. Germline CDR1 LNHDA, CDR2 SQIVND (reference sequence). This CDR3 reads CASRSTGANVLTF.

The chain recombines TRBV5-8 with TRBJ2-1; TCRdb's assignment of TRBD2 cannot be checked, as there is no DNA. CDR1 and CDR2 (germline): SGHTS, YDEGEE. The CDR3 contains 15 residues. The CDR3 region is CASRGLRGRYNEQFF.

The chain carries TRBV6-5 and TRBJ2-1; checking the TCRdb D call of TRBD2 is not possible without DNA. In germline, CDR1 is MNHEY, CDR2 SVGAGI. This CDR3 region has 19 residues. The CDR3 is CASSYYGGSGGASYNEQFF.

The V and J genes are TRBV6-2 or TRBV6-3 and TRBJ2-7; TCRdb's D call of TRBD1 is untestable without DNA. This CDR3 spans 16 amino acids. In germline, CDR1 is MNHEY, CDR2 SVGEGT. CDR3 residues: CASSTARDIRRAEQYF.

V usage is TRBV20-1 and J usage is TRBJ2-3; absent DNA, TCRdb's TRBD1 call cannot be checked. The CDR3 length is 16 residues. Germline-derived CDR1 and CDR2 are DFQATT and SNEGSKA (reference sequence). The CDR3: CSAGTMDRKITDTQYF.

The rearrangement joins TRBV20-1 to TRBJ2-1; the D call from TCRdb, TRBD1, cannot be confirmed without DNA. The CDR3 spans 15 residues. Germline CDR1 DFQATT, CDR2 SNEGSKA (reference sequence). This CDR3 is CSASQGGLGDNEQFF.

This chain uses TRBV24-1 with TRBJ2-1; TCRdb's D gene call, TRBD2, goes unchecked for lack of DNA. The CDR3 runs 14 residues. Germline assignment: CDR1 KGHDR and CDR2 SFDVKD. Here the CDR3 reads CATSLGLANNEQFF.

This sequence joins TRBV27 and TRBJ2-5; TCRdb returns TRBD2, unconfirmable since there is no DNA. Germline CDR1 and CDR2: MNHEY and SMNVEV (reference sequence). The CDR3 has 18 residues. The CDR3 is CASSLGASSSPSQETQYF.

The chain uses TRBV3-1 and TRBJ1-1; TCRdb returns TRBD1, unconfirmable since there is no DNA. The CDR3 loop spans 16 amino acids. Germline values: CDR1 LGHDT, CDR2 YNNKEL (reference sequence). CDR3 in amino acids: CASSPTQGEYGTEAFF.

The V gene is TRBV3-1, the J gene TRBJ2-2. This CDR3 is built from 11 residues. CDR1 and CDR2 (germline): LGHDT, YNNKEL (reference sequence). The chain's CDR3 is CASSAIGELFF.

CDR3: CASSLAVGSYNSPLHF. This chain uses TRBV7-9 with TRBJ1-6. The CDR3 covers 16 residues. The germline V gene has CDR1 SEHNR and CDR2 FQNEAQ (reference sequence).

The chain employs TRBV27 and TRBJ2-7; TCRdb returns TRBD1, unconfirmable since there is no DNA. Looked up from germline, CDR1 is MNHEY and CDR2 is SMNVEV (reference sequence). CDR3 size: 13 residues. The CDR3 sequence is CASYRDPNREQYF.

This chain's CDR3 is CSVEDTGSDEKLFF. The chain carries TRBV29-1 and TRBJ1-4. Germline CDR1 is SQVTM and CDR2 is ANQGSEA. The CDR3 length is 14 residues.

The gene calls are TRBV5-1 and TRBJ1-1; the TRBD1 assignment by TCRdb is unverifiable without DNA. The CDR3 covers 13 residues. Looked up from germline, CDR1 is SGHRS and CDR2 is YFSETQ. CDR3: CASSLAGGTVAFF.

The CDR3 is CASSGDRFFGNTIYF. This chain uses TRBV6-1 with TRBJ1-3; the D gene TCRdb calls, TRBD1, cannot be checked with no DNA. Germline CDR1 and CDR2: MNHNS and SASEGT. The CDR3 loop spans 15 amino acids.

The chain links TRBV5-8 to TRBJ1-1. CDR1 is SGHTS, CDR2 YDEGEE, per germline. The CDR3 is made up of 15 amino acids. CDR3 amino acids: CASSSEPGRGTEAFF. Supplemented by reference TRBV5-8 and TRBJ1-1, the full variable domain reads EAGVTQSPTHLIKTRGQQATLRCSPISGHTSVYWYQQALGLGLQFLLWYDEGEERNRGNFPPRFSGRQFPNYSSELNVNALELEDSALYLCASSSEPGRGTEAFFGQGTRLTVV.